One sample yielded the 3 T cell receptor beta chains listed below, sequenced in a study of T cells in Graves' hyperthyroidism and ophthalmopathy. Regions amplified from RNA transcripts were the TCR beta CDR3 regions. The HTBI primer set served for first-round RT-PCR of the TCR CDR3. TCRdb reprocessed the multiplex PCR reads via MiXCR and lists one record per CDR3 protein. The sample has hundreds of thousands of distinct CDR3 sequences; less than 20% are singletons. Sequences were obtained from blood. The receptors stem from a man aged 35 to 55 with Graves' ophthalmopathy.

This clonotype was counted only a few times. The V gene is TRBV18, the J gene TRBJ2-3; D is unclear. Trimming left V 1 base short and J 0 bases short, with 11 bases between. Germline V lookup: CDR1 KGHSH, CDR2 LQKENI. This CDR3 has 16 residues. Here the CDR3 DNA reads TGTGCCAGCTCACCACTTTCCGGAAGTAGCACAGATACGCAGTATTTT. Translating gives CASSPLSGSSTDTQYF.

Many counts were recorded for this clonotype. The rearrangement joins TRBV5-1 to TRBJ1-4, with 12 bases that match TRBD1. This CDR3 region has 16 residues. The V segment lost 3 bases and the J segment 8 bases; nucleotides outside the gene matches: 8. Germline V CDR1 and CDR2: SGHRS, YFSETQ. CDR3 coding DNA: TGCGCCAGCAGCTGGAAACCCGGGACAGGGGGCGAAAAACTGTTTTTT. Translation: CASSWKPGTGGEKLFF.

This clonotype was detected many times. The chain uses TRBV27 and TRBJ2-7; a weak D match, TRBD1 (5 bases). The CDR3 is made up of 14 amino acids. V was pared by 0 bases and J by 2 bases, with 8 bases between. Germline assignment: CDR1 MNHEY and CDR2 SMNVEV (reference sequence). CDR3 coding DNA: TGTGCCAGCAGTTTATCGGGGCCGACCTACGAGCAGTACTTC. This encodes CASSLSGPTYEQYF.